The clone carrying this TCR beta chain rates as medium-sized (0.01 to 0.1%). TCRdb re-derived calls from the 5' RACE reads in MiXCR, one entry per CDR3 protein. Of roughly 10,000 distinct CDR3 sequences listed, 13% to 15% were seen once; the top ten hold around 3.3%. CDR3 size: 13 residues. The germline V and J ends were trimmed by 1 base and 2 bases, with 8 bases remaining between them. Germline CDR1 reads DFQATT; CDR2 reads SNEGSKA (reference sequence). The sorted Tregs were CD4+CD25+CD127-/low cells. The rearrangement uses TRBV20-1 and TRBJ1-1; no reliable D call. The specimen was Tregs sorted from blood. The clonotype originates from a female donor with breast cancer. The CDR3 bases are TGCAGTGCTAGAGGATGGAGAAACACTGAAGCTTTCTTT. Amino acids: CSARGWRNTEAFF.